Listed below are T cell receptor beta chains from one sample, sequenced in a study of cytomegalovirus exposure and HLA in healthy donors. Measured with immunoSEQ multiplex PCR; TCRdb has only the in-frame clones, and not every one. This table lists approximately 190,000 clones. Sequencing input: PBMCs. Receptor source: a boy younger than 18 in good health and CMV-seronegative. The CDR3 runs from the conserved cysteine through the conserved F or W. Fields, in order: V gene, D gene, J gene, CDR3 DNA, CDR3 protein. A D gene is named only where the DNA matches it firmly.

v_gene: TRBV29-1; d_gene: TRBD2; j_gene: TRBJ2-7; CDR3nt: TGCAGCGTTGCAGGACTAGCGGGGGAACCCTACGAGCAGTACTTC; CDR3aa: CSVAGLAGEPYEQYF
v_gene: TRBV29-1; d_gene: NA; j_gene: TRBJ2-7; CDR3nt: TGCTCGGCTGTGGCGGAAAGGAACGAGCAGTACTTC; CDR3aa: CSAVAERNEQYF
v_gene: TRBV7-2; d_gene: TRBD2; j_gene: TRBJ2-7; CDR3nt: TGTGCCAGCAGCTTAGTGGGGGGGGAGGACTCCTACGAGCAGTACTTC; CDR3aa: CASSLVGGEDSYEQYF
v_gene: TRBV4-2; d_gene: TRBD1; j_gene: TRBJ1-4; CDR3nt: TGTGCCAGCAGCCAAGAACAGGGGGGGTTCGCTGAAAAACTGTTTTTT; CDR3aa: CASSQEQGGFAEKLFF
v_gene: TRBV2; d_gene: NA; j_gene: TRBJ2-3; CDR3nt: TGTGCCAGCAGTTTAGACAGGTACCCAGATACGCAGTATTTT; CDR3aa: CASSLDRYPDTQYF
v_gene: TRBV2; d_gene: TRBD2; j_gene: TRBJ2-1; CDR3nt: TGTGCCAGCCGCGTTTTTGGAGCGGGGTCCCACAATGAGCAGTTCTTC; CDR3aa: CASRVFGAGSHNEQFF
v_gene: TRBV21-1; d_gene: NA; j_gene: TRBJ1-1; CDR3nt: TGTGCCAGCAGCAAAAAAGGGGGATTGGTCAACACTGAAGCTTTCTTT; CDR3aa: CASSKKGGLVNTEAFF
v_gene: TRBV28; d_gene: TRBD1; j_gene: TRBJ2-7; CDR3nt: TGTGCCACCACGACAGGGAATACCTACGAGCAGTACTTC; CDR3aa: CATTTGNTYEQYF
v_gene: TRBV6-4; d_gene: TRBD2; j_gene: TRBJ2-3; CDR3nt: TGTGCCAGCAGTAGCGGGGGGGGCACAGATACGCAGTATTTT; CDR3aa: CASSSGGGTDTQYF
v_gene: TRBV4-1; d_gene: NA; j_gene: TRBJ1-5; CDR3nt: TGCGCCAGCAGCCAAGACGGCCACCCGAGGAGTCAGCCCCAGCATTTT; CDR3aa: CASSQDGHPRSQPQHF
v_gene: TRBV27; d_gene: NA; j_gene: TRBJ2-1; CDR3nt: TGTGCCAGCAGTTTGGGACTCTCCTACAATGAGCAGTTCTTC; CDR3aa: CASSLGLSYNEQFF
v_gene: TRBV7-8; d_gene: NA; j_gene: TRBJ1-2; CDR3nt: TGTGCCAGCAGCTTAGGGGGGGGGCGCGACTATGGCTACACCTTC; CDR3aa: CASSLGGGRDYGYTF
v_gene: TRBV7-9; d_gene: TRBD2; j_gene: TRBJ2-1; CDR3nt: TGTGCCAGCAGCCCCCGGTTGGCTAGCGGGGGGAGCCACAATGAGCAGTTCTTC; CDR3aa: CASSPRLASGGSHNEQFF
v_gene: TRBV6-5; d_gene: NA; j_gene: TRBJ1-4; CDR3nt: TGTGCCAGCAGACAATACGCAACTAATGAAAAACTGTTTTTT; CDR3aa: CASRQYATNEKLFF
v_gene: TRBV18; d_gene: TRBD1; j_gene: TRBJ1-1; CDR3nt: TGTGCCAGCTCACCACCAGGGGGCTTGAACACTGAAGCTTTCTTT; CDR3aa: CASSPPGGLNTEAFF
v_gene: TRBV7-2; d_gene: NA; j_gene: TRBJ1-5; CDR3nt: TGTGCCAGCAGCTTGCGGGGAGAACAGCCCCAGCATTTT; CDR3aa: CASSLRGEQPQHF
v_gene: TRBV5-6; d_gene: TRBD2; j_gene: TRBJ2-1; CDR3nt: TGTGCCAGCAGCTCGACTAGCGGGGAGGAAGGATCCTACAATGAGCAGTTCTTC; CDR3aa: CASSSTSGEEGSYNEQFF
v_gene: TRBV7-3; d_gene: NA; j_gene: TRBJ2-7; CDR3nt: TGTGCCAGCAGCCACCCCCCCCGGGATGGGGAGCAGTACTTC; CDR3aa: CASSHPPRDGEQYF
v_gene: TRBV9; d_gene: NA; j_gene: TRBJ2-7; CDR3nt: TGTGCCAGCAGCGTAGCGTCGTCTTCCTACGAGCAGTACTTC; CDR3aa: CASSVASSSYEQYF
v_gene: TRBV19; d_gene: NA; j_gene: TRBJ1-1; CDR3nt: TGTGCCAGTAGTTCAGGGGTCACTGAAGCTTTCTTT; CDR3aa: CASSSGVTEAFF
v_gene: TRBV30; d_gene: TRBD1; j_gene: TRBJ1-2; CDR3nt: TGTGCCTGGGGACAGGGTGACTACGCTGGCTCGGGTGGCTACACCTTC; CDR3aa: CAWGQGDYAGSGGYTF
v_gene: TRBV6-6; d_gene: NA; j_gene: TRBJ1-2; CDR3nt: TGTGCCAGCAGTCCGTACAGGGATAACTATGGCTACACCTTC; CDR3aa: CASSPYRDNYGYTF
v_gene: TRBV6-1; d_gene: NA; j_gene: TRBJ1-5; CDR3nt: TGTGCCACCACCGGGGGGCAGAACAATCAGCCCCAGCATTTT; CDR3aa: CATTGGQNNQPQHF
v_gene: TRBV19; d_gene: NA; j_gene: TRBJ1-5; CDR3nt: TGTGCCAGTAGTATACTGTCGTATAGCAACCAGCCCCAGCATTTT; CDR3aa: CASSILSYSNQPQHF
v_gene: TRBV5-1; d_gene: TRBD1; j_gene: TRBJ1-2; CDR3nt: TGCGCCAGCAGCCCAGGGGGCGAATATGGCTACACCTTC; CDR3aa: CASSPGGEYGYTF
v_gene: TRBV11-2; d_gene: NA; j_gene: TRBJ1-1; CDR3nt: TGTGCCAGCAGCTTAACGTCGGCAGGGTTTGGTTTCTTT; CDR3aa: CASSLTSAGFGFF
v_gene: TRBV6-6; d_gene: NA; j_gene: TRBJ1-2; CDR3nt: TGTGCCAGCAGTCAGGGCTCAGCTAACTATGGCTACACCTTC; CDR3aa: CASSQGSANYGYTF
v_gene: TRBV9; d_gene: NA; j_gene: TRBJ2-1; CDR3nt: TGTGCCAGCAGCGCTTCCCCGAGCTCCTACAATGAGCAGTTCTTC; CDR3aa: CASSASPSSYNEQFF
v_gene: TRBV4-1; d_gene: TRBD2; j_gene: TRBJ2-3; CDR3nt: TGCGCCAGCAGCCAAGCGACCCTATTGGCGGGGGGTAGCACAGATACGCAGTATTTT; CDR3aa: CASSQATLLAGGSTDTQYF
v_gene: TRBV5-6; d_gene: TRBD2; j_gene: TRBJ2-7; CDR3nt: TGTGCCAGCAGACACGGGACTAGCGGGGAGCTTTACGAGCAGTACTTC; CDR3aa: CASRHGTSGELYEQYF
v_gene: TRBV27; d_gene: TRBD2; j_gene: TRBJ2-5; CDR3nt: TGTGCCAGCAGTTTGTTAGCGGGGGGGCGGGAGACCCAGTACTTC; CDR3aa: CASSLLAGGRETQYF
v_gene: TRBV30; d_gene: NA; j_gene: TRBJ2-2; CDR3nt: TGTGCCTGGAGTGTACAGGGGACTGCATATACCGGGGAGCTGTTTTTT; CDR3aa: CAWSVQGTAYTGELFF
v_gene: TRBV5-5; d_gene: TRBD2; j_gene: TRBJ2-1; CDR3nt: TGTGCCAGCACCCTACTAGCGGGGTACAATGAGCAGTTCTTC; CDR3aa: CASTLLAGYNEQFF
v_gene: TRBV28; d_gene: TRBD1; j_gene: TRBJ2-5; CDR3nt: TGTGCCAGCAGCCCTATTACAGGGGTCGGGGCAGAGACCCAGTACTTC; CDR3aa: CASSPITGVGAETQYF
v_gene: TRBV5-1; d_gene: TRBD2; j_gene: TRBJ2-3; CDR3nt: TGCGCCAGCGGGGGCGGACTAGCGGGGGGCCCAGATACGCAGTATTTT; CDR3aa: CASGGGLAGGPDTQYF
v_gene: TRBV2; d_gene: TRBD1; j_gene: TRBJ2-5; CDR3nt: TGTGCCAGCAGCCTTCCGACAGGGGAAGTGGGAGAGACCCAGTACTTC; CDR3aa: CASSLPTGEVGETQYF
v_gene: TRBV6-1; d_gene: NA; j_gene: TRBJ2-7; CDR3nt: TGTGCCAGCAGTATGCGGGACAGCCCTACGAAGCAGTACTTC; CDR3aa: CASSMRDSPTKQYF
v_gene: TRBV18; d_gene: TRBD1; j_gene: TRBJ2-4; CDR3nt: TGTGCCAGCTCACCATCACAGGGGGCCGGGGACATTCAGTACTTC; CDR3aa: CASSPSQGAGDIQYF
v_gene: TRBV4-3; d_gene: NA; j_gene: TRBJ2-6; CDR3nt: TGCGCCAGCAGCCAAGAGGCAGGGACTGGGGCCAACGTCCTGACTTTC; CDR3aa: CASSQEAGTGANVLTF
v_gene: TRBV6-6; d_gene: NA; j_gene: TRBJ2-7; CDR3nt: TGTGCCAGCAAGCAGTTAAGAGGCGAGCAGTACTTC; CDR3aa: CASKQLRGEQYF
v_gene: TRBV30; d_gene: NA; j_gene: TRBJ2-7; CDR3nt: TGTGCCTGGGCAAATCACCTCCCTACCTACGAGCAGTACTTC; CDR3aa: CAWANHLPTYEQYF
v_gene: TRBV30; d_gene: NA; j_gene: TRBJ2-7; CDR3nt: TGTGCCTGGAGTCCAGGGGCGCTGCGGGACGAGCAGTACTTC; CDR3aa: CAWSPGALRDEQYF
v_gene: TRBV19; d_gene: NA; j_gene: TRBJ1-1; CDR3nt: TGTGCCAGTGGGATACTAGGATTGGAGGCTTTCTTT; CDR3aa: CASGILGLEAFF
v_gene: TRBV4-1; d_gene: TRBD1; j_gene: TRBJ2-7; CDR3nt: TGCGCCAGCAGCCAGGACAGGCCGCACGAGCAGTACTTC; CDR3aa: CASSQDRPHEQYF